The clone carrying this TCR beta chain was seen a few times. Its antigen is not known. These data belong to a study of T cells after yellow fever vaccination. In the study overall: For low cell numbers, libraries were made with SMART-Seq v4 Ultra Low Input.

CDR1 and CDR2 from the germline V gene are WSHSY and SAAADI. The CDR3 sequence is 15 residues long. V was clipped by 3 bases and J by 2 bases; unmatched bases: 5. Overall study results and limits: Researchers cautioned that FACS-sorted repertoires could harbor abundant clonotypes contaminating from the bulk population. Booster samples showed a return of most primary-vaccination clones (approximately 96% CD4, 88% CD8).

Making TCR cDNA involved 5'RACE template switching, which added UMIs and a universal primer site. Via MiXCR, TCRdb re-called the 5' RACE reads, giving one row per CDR3 protein. The table has about 220,000 distinct CDR3 sequences, around 3.1% seen once; the top ten hold 3.2%. This TCR came from a man between 18 and 35 years old who received the YFV17D yellow fever vaccine. The V and J genes are TRBV10-2 and TRBJ2-5; 8 bases match TRBD2. Sequences were derived from CD4+ T cells sorted from PBMCs, sampled 10 days after the yellow fever booster vaccination. The CDR3 nucleotides read TGCGCCAGCAGTGATCGGGGGGGGGGTCAAGAGACCCAGTACTTC. It specifies CASSDRGGGQETQYF.